This TCR beta chain was retrieved from a study of blood T cell repertoires in COVID-19. Profiled with immunoSEQ multiplex PCR; TCRdb holds only in-frame clones, not every one. The sample has some 320,000 clones; over 85% are singletons. The TCR was taken from a woman aged 30 to 39 with COVID-19, enrolled during active disease. The sequenced sample was peripheral blood.

This chain's CDR3 is CSARYGTEAFF. The CDR3 bases are TGCAGTGCTAGGTACGGGACTGAAGCTTTCTTT. The chain is built from TRBV20-1 and TRBJ1-1; D is unresolved. The CDR3 totals 11 residues. Germline values: CDR1 DFQATT, CDR2 SNEGSKA (reference sequence). Trimming cost V 3 bases and J 5 bases, with 7 bases left between them.